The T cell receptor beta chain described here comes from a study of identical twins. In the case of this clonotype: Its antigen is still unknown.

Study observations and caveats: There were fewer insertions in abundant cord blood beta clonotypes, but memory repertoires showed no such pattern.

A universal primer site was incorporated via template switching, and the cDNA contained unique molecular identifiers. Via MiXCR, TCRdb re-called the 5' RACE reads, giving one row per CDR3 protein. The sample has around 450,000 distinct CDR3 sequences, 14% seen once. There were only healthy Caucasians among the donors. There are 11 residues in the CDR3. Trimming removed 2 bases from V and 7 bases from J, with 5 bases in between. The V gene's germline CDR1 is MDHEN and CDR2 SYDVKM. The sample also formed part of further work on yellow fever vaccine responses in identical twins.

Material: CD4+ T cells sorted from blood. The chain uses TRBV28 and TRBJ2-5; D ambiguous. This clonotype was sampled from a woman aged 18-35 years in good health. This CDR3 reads CASSLGRTQYF. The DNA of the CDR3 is TGTGCCAGCAGTTTAGGTCGGACCCAGTACTTC.